This section outlines one TCR beta chain sequence together with its context. Source study methods: For nucleated cells, counts were estimated from reference gene primer amplification. Sequenced by immunoSEQ multiplex PCR; TCRdb stores in-frame clones only, minus some. For V, J and clone size, that table is used; D and trimming come from the DNA. The data hold 200,000 to 250,000 clones, with about 87% observed a single time. Per the germline V gene, CDR1 is SGHKS and CDR2 is YYEKEE (reference sequence). The CDR3 is 17 amino acids. V was pared by 1 base and J by 2 bases, with 9 bases of the junction left unmatched. These data are taken from a study of blood T cell repertoires in COVID-19. Study as a whole: Material from acute and convalescent COVID-19 was sourced from the United States, Italy and Spain.

The sample was PBMCs or T cells enriched from blood (not recorded which). The clonotype comes from a man aged 25-45 years who had recovered from COVID-19. This chain links TRBV5-5 with TRBJ2-5, with TRBD2 identical over 9 bases. The CDR3 region is CASSLIALAGVQETQYF. CDR3 nucleotide sequence: TGTGCCAGCAGCTTGATCGCGTTAGCGGGGGTTCAAGAGACCCAGTACTTC. The full variable domain, completed using reference TRBV5-5 and TRBJ2-5, is DAGVTQSPTHLIKTRGQQVTLRCSPISGHKSVSWYQQVLGQGPQFIFQYYEKEERGRGNFPDRFSARQFPNYSSELNVNALLLGDSALYLCASSLIALAGVQETQYFGPGTRLLVL.